These 29 T cell receptor beta chains originate from one sample sequenced in a study of chemoradiotherapy in HPV16-positive cancers (dated by TCRdb to between 2020 and 2023). The library was prepared using the immunoSEQ multiplex PCR assay. Not all clones reach the TCRdb copy of this immuneACCESS table, which keeps in-frame sequences only. Checked studies attribute under half of the gap to unresolved V genes and leave the rest unexplained. The sample has 13,000 or so clones on record, less than 70% of them singletons. In total, the top ten clones hold approximately 18% of the sample. Sample acquisition took place from a patient who underwent chemoradiotherapy. Receptors were obtained from a human donor with HPV-associated anogenital cancer.

This chain connects TRBV5-4 to TRBJ2-3; TRBD1 is a possible D gene (8 bases). The CDR3 contains 15 residues. V lost 4 bases and J 4 bases, leaving 16 bases between the germline ends. Germline values: CDR1 SGHNT, CDR2 YYREEE (reference sequence). The DNA of the CDR3 is TGTGCCAGCAGCGACACCACAGGGGGGGCAGATACGCAGTATTTT. Its protein is CASSDTTGGADTQYF.

This chain links TRBV5-1 with TRBJ2-5; D unclear. The V gene's germline CDR1 is SGHRS and CDR2 YFSETQ. The CDR3 covers 15 residues. The ends were cut back, 6 bases at V and 4 bases at J, with 19 bases in the middle. The CDR3 sequence is CASMLSGLRGETQYF. The CDR3 DNA follows: TGCGCCAGCATGCTCTCAGGTCTGCGAGGAGAGACCCAGTACTTC. Combining the CDR3 with reference TRBV5-1 and TRBJ2-5 gives the whole variable domain KAGVTQTPRYLIKTRGQQVTLSCSPISGHRSVSWYQQTPGQGLQFLFEYFSETQRNKGNFPGRFSGRQFSNSRSEMNVSTLELGDSALYLCASMLSGLRGETQYFGPGTRLLVL.

The gene calls are TRBV6-1 and TRBJ2-5; D unresolved. This CDR3 contains 10 residues. The germline gives CDR1 MNHNS, CDR2 SASEGT. V lost 7 bases and J lost 5, with 5 bases in between. In nucleotides, the CDR3 is TGTGCCAGCATGGTCGAGACCCAGTACTTC. Amino acid sequence: CASMVETQYF.

CDR3 region: CAISDRGQGRYGYTF. CDR3 bases: TGTGCCATCAGTGACCGAGGACAGGGCCGCTATGGCTACACCTTC. The rearrangement links TRBV10-3 to TRBJ1-2, with 8 bases matching TRBD1. CDR1 ENHRY and CDR2 SYGVKD come from the germline V gene. The CDR3 covers 15 residues. Trimming at V came to 3 bases and at J to 4 bases, leaving 7 bases not matched to a gene.

There are a few counts of this clone. The V gene is TRBV19, the J gene TRBJ1-1; the D gene is possibly TRBD1 (5 bases). Between the trimmed V and J ends, which lost 5 bases and 0 bases, there was a span of 22 bases. The germline V gene has CDR1 LNHDA and CDR2 SQIVND (reference sequence). The CDR3 has 18 residues. This CDR3 is CASSSPGQRFPMNTEAFF. CDR3 coding DNA: TGTGCCAGTAGTTCTCCGGGGCAGAGATTCCCCATGAACACTGAAGCTTTCTTT.

This chain links TRBV7-9 with TRBJ2-5; D remains ambiguous. Germline values: CDR1 SEHNR, CDR2 FQNEAQ (reference sequence). Deletions cut 5 bases from V and 7 bases from J, with 20 bases between. This CDR3 is built from 15 residues. CDR3 sequence (DNA): TGTGCCAGCAGCCAGCCTGGACCGAAACTGTTGACCCAGTACTTC. The encoded protein is CASSQPGPKLLTQYF.

This chain connects TRBV7-9 to TRBJ2-7; TRBD2 aligns across 8 bases. Per the germline V gene, CDR1 is SEHNR and CDR2 is FQNEAQ (reference sequence). CDR3 length: 14 amino acids. Unmatched junction bases numbered 6, after V lost 5 bases and J lost 3 bases. CDR3 sequence reads: CASSKGTSDYEQYF. The CDR3 DNA is TGTGCCAGCAGCAAAGGGACTAGTGACTACGAGCAGTACTTC.

The CDR3 coding sequence is TGTGGGGGAGAGGCAGGGGAAGGTTCTGGCTACACCTTC. This gives the protein CGGEAGEGSGYTF. V usage is TRBV7-9 and J usage is TRBJ1-2; maybe TRBD1 (6 bases). CDR3 length: 13 residues. Germline V gene sequence: CDR1 SEHNR, CDR2 FQNEAQ (reference sequence).

The V gene is TRBV4-1, the J gene TRBJ2-1; 13 nucleotides line up with TRBD2. This CDR3 is 16 amino acids long. The J segment lost 7 bases and the V segment lost 0 bases, leaving 3 bases of the junction unmatched. Germline V gene data show CDR1 as MGHRA and CDR2 as YSYEKL. Here the CDR3 DNA reads TGCGCCAGCAGCCAAGAACTAGCGGGGGGGCTAAATGAGCAGTTCTTC. The encoded protein is CASSQELAGGLNEQFF.

This sequence joins TRBV29-1 and TRBJ1-1, with unresolved D. Germline loops: CDR1 SQVTM, CDR2 ANQGSEA. The CDR3 runs 13 residues. V was clipped by 5 bases and J by 0 bases, with 10 bases between them. CDR3 DNA sequence: TGCAGCGTTAAGGCCATCATGAACACTGAAGCTTTCTTT. Its translation is CSVKAIMNTEAFF.

This sequence joins TRBV6-6 and TRBJ2-2, with D hard to call. The V gene's germline CDR1 is MNHNY and CDR2 SVGAGI (reference sequence). The CDR3 has 14 amino acids. The V end was cut by 8 bases, the J end by 8 bases, with 18 bases between. CDR3 coding DNA: TGTGCCAGCGCCAGCAGGCTGAACCCGGGGGAGCTGTTTTTT. Protein product: CASASRLNPGELFF.

This clone was seen a handful of times. V and J are TRBV28 and TRBJ2-1; 9 bases are shared with TRBD2. CDR3 length: 16 amino acids. J was trimmed by 4 bases and V by 3 bases; bases with no gene match: 7. Germline V gene sequence: CDR1 MDHEN, CDR2 SYDVKM. CDR3 nucleotides: TGTGCCAGCAGTTTCTTGACTAGCGGAATTTACAATGAGCAGTTCTTC. Translated, it gives CASSFLTSGIYNEQFF.

This chain joins TRBV28 and TRBJ2-3; D is possibly TRBD1 (6 bases). Germline V gene sequence: CDR1 MDHEN, CDR2 SYDVKM. The CDR3 is 14 amino acids. Trimming removed 5 bases from V and 1 base from J, with 10 bases in between. CDR3 bases: TGTGCCAGCAGTCAGGACAGAGGCACAGATACGCAGTATTTT. It is translated as CASSQDRGTDTQYF.

This chain joins TRBV27 and TRBJ2-5; 8 bases match TRBD1. The junction had 10 bases not matched to a gene; V was cut back by 3 bases and J by 4 bases. The germline V gene encodes CDR1 MNHEY and CDR2 SMNVEV (reference sequence). The CDR3 runs to 16 residues. CDR3 sequence: CASSFGGRGLAETQYF. The DNA of the CDR3 is TGTGCCAGCAGTTTCGGGGGCAGGGGGCTCGCAGAGACCCAGTACTTC.

V is TRBV23-1 and J is TRBJ1-2, with D hard to call. TRBV23-1 is classed as an ORF, of uncertain function. The CDR3 runs to 10 residues. Trimming left V 4 bases short and J 7 bases short, with 4 bases between. The chain's CDR3 is CASSRAGYTF. The DNA of the CDR3 is TGCGCCAGCAGTCGGGCTGGCTACACCTTC.

This chain joins TRBV7-8 and TRBJ1-6; the D is unclear. Germline loops: CDR1 SGHVS, CDR2 FQNEAQ. The CDR3 is 15 residues long. Trimming pared 1 base from V and 4 bases from J, leaving 8 bases between. The CDR3 coding sequence is TGTGCCAGCAGCTTAGAAGTACGGTATAATTCACCCCTCCACTTT. Its protein product is CASSLEVRYNSPLHF.

This sequence joins TRBV29-1 and TRBJ1-4; D remains unclear. V was pared by 5 bases and J by 8 bases, with 15 bases between. Germline values: CDR1 SQVTM, CDR2 ANQGSEA. CDR3 length: 13 residues. The CDR3 sequence is CSVRAPGNEKLFF. The DNA for the CDR3 is TGCAGCGTTCGCGCTCCGGGAAACGAAAAACTGTTTTTT. The complete variable domain, with remaining parts taken from reference TRBV29-1 and TRBJ1-4, reads SAVISQKPSRDICQRGTSLTIQCQVDSQVTMMFWYRQQPGQSLTLIATANQGSEATYESGFVIDKFPISRPNLTFSTLTVSNMSPEDSSIYLCSVRAPGNEKLFFGSGTQLSVL.

The V call is TRBV4-1, the J call TRBJ1-2, with TRBD1 identical over 10 bases. Germline V gene data show CDR1 as MGHRA and CDR2 as YSYEKL. Trimming at V came to 3 bases and at J to 6 bases, leaving 7 bases not matched to a gene. The CDR3 is 15 residues long. CDR3 loop: CASSQGDRGMDGYTF. Written as DNA, the CDR3 is TGCGCCAGCAGCCAGGGGGACAGGGGAATGGATGGCTACACCTTC.

The J gene is TRBJ2-3, the V gene TRBV27, with a weak D call TRBD2 (6 bases). The germline CDR1 and CDR2 sequences are MNHEY and SMNVEV (reference sequence). Trimming left V 1 base short and J 3 bases short, with 8 bases between. The CDR3 is made up of 14 amino acids. CDR3 bases: TGTGCCAGCAGTTTATTGGAGGGAACAGATACGCAGTATTTT. It encodes CASSLLEGTDTQYF.

The chain links TRBV27 to TRBJ1-2, with D possibly matching TRBD1 (6 bases). Trimming shortened V by 5 bases and J by 3 bases, and 19 bases separated the two germline ends. Germline values: CDR1 MNHEY, CDR2 SMNVEV (reference sequence). This CDR3 has 16 amino acids. CDR3 nucleotide sequence: TGTGCCAGCAGTCCCAGCCACTTCGGACAGCACTATGGCTACACCTTC. Protein: CASSPSHFGQHYGYTF.

The rearrangement uses TRBV2 and TRBJ2-3; 10 bases are a match to TRBD1. This CDR3 is built from 20 residues. From germline, CDR1 is SNHLY and CDR2 FYNNEI. Trimming at V came to 4 bases and at J to 2 bases, leaving 18 bases not matched to a gene. In DNA form, the CDR3 reads TGTGCCAGCAGTGCCTGGGGGGGACAGGGGCTTAACGTAAACACAGATACGCAGTATTTT. It translates to CASSAWGGQGLNVNTDTQYF.

This clone was detected once. The chain carries TRBV28 and TRBJ2-7, with 9 bases that match TRBD1. Germline assignment: CDR1 MDHEN and CDR2 SYDVKM. V shed 6 bases, J shed 2 bases, and the junction held 11 bases outside the gene matches. The CDR3 totals 16 residues. For the CDR3, the DNA is TGTGCCAGCAGCCCCGGGACAGGGAGCGTAACCTACGAGCAGTACTTC. It yields the protein CASSPGTGSVTYEQYF.

V gene TRBV6-1 combines with J gene TRBJ2-1; D is ambiguous. The CDR3 is made up of 12 amino acids. From germline, CDR1 is MNHNS and CDR2 SASEGT. The V and J ends lost 8 bases and 9 bases respectively, with 14 bases between them. CDR3 DNA sequence: TGTGCCAGCGGGGAAACCTACGCTGAGCAGTTCTTC. Protein sequence: CASGETYAEQFF.

The chain is built from TRBV11-3 and TRBJ2-2; maybe TRBD2 (5 bases). Germline-derived CDR1 and CDR2 are SGHNT and YENEEA. V was clipped by 2 bases and J by 6 bases, with 7 bases between them. The CDR3 extends over 13 amino acids. The CDR3, as DNA: TGTGCCAGCAGCTTACGGGGTTCCGGGGAGCTGTTTTTT. This translates into CASSLRGSGELFF.

CDR3 nucleotide sequence: TGCGCCAGCAGCCAATTTAGTGTGCTCTACGAGCAGTACTTC. Residues: CASSQFSVLYEQYF. This sequence joins TRBV4-1 and TRBJ2-7; the D is unclear. CDR3 length: 14 amino acids. V dropped 2 bases and J dropped 3 bases, with 11 bases sitting between them. The germline V gene has CDR1 MGHRA and CDR2 YSYEKL.

The rearrangement links TRBV11-2 to TRBJ2-1; the D gene is possibly TRBD1 (6 bases). V was shortened by 4 bases and J by 8 bases, with 24 bases between the two germline ends. This CDR3 has 17 amino acids. Germline-derived CDR1 and CDR2 are SGHAT and FQNNGV. CDR3 loop: CASSSYLTGPDLDEQFF. CDR3 DNA sequence: TGTGCCAGCAGCTCCTACCTAACAGGGCCTGATTTGGATGAGCAGTTCTTC.

This chain links TRBV18 with TRBJ2-2, with 7 bases identical to TRBD1. V shed 1 base and J 1 base; nucleotides not matched to a gene: 3. The CDR3 has 16 amino acids. Looked up from germline, CDR1 is KGHSH and CDR2 is LQKENI. CDR3 in amino acids: CASSPQGAKNTGELFF. The DNA for the CDR3 is TGTGCCAGCTCACCACAGGGGGCGAAGAACACCGGGGAGCTGTTTTTT.

DNA of the CDR3: TGTGCCAGCAGTGCGAGAGCGGGGGGCACAGATACGCAGTATTTT. Amino acids: CASSARAGGTDTQYF. This chain links TRBV2 with TRBJ2-3; 8 nucleotides match TRBD2. The CDR3 covers 15 residues. Germline V gives CDR1 SNHLY, CDR2 FYNNEI. After removal of 4 bases from V and 1 base from J, the junction contained 4 bases not matched to a gene.

The V call is TRBV5-1, the J call TRBJ2-2, with D possibly being TRBD1 (6 bases). The CDR3 is made up of 15 amino acids. Trimming shortened V by 2 bases and J by 5 bases, and 13 bases separated the two germline ends. CDR1 SGHRS and CDR2 YFSETQ come from the germline V gene. This CDR3 reads CASSFLGAQTGELFF. DNA of the CDR3: TGCGCCAGCAGCTTCCTGGGGGCGCAAACCGGGGAGCTGTTTTTT.